This TCR beta chain stems from a study of cytomegalovirus exposure and HLA in healthy donors. Trimming removed 0 bases from V and 5 bases from J; junction bases left unmatched: 6. CDR1 is LGHNA, CDR2 YSLEER, per germline. CDR3 length: 16 residues. Primers for the PCR totalled 60 Vbeta and 13 Jbeta. Sequencing used immunoSEQ multiplex PCR; TCRdb keeps in-frame clones, though not all of them. The sample holds approximately 160,000 clones, 80% seen once. Sequencing used PBMCs. The J gene is TRBJ2-2, the V gene TRBV4-3; the match to TRBD2 covers 7 bases. This receptor was identified in a young man in good health and CMV-seropositive. The DNA for the CDR3 is TGCGCCAGCAGCCAAGATTGGGCGGGAGATACCGGGGAGCTGTTTTTT. Protein product: CASSQDWAGDTGELFF.